The 17 T cell receptor beta chains below all came from one sample that was sequenced in a study of cytomegalovirus exposure and HLA in healthy donors. PCR involved 60 Vbeta and 13 Jbeta primers. TCRdb's copy holds only in-frame clones and misses some; the assay was immunoSEQ multiplex PCR. The sample lists under 300,000 clones, around 90% occurring once. The sequenced sample was PBMCs. The receptor source for this set is a girl aged 2-9 years in good health and CMV-seronegative.

CDR3 DNA sequence: TGTGCCAGCAGCATATCCGGGACTAGCGGGCTCTACGAGCAGTACTTC. This gives the protein CASSISGTSGLYEQYF. The rearrangement uses TRBV7-9 and TRBJ2-7; 12 bases are a match to TRBD2. Trimming cost V 5 bases and J 3 bases; bases outside gene matches: 8. Looked up from germline, CDR1 is SEHNR and CDR2 is FQNEAQ (reference sequence). The CDR3 spans 16 residues.

The V call is TRBV4-1, the J call TRBJ1-4, with a weak D call TRBD1 (6 bases). Germline V lookup: CDR1 MGHRA, CDR2 YSYEKL. The V end lost 5 bases, the J end lost 6 bases, and 13 bases lay between the germline ends. CDR3 size: 14 residues. DNA for the CDR3: TGCGCCAGCAGCGGGGAGGGGGGTGATGAAAAACTGTTTTTT. Translating gives CASSGEGGDEKLFF.

The chain couples TRBV6-5 to TRBJ1-3; D is uncertain. V was cut by 6 bases and J by 1 base, with 10 bases left in between. CDR1 and CDR2 from the germline V gene are MNHEY and SVGAGI. The CDR3 is made up of 14 amino acids. CDR3 nucleotides: TGTGCCAGCAGGCCTAGGGAGTCTGGAAACACCATATATTTT. This sequence encodes CASRPRESGNTIYF.

V gene TRBV7-7 combines with J gene TRBJ2-7; 8 positions agree with TRBD1. This CDR3 spans 14 amino acids. The J segment lost 0 bases and the V segment lost 4 bases, leaving 2 bases of the junction unmatched. Germline assignment: CDR1 SSHAT and CDR2 FNYEAQ (reference sequence). CDR3 nucleotides: TGTGCCAGCAGCTCCGGGACAGGCTCCTACGAGCAGTACTTC. It encodes CASSSGTGSYEQYF.

This clone appeared a single time. The V and J genes are TRBV28 and TRBJ1-5; 8 nucleotides line up with TRBD1. Germline values: CDR1 MDHEN, CDR2 SYDVKM. There are 15 residues in the CDR3. The junction had 6 bases not matched to a gene; V was cut back by 3 bases and J by 5 bases. CDR3 in DNA: TGTGCCAGCAGTTTCAGGGGGACAGGCTATCAGCCCCAGCATTTT. It yields the protein CASSFRGTGYQPQHF.

This chain uses TRBV6-1 with TRBJ2-7, with TRBD1 matching 9 bases. V trimming: 7 bases; J trimming: 1 base; junction bases outside the gene matches: 8. CDR3 length equals 15 residues. Germline V gene lookup returns CDR1 MNHNS and CDR2 SASEGT. In DNA form, the CDR3 reads TGTGCCAGCACCAGAGGGACAGGGCAATCCTACGAGCAGTACTTC. As protein: CASTRGTGQSYEQYF.

The CDR3 DNA sequence: TGTGCCAGCAGCGCCGACCCGGGGCGGGAGAGTGGAGAGACCCAGTACTTC. This gives the protein CASSADPGRESGETQYF. This chain links TRBV7-9 with TRBJ2-5; 7 bases align to TRBD2. CDR1 and CDR2 from the germline V gene are SEHNR and FQNEAQ (reference sequence). The CDR3 loop spans 17 amino acids. J was trimmed by 4 bases and V by 5 bases; bases with no gene match: 16.

The chain uses TRBV18 and TRBJ2-4, with 7 bases that match TRBD1. CDR1 is KGHSH and CDR2 is LQKENI in the germline V gene. The CDR3 contains 16 residues. Trimming took 3 bases from V and 0 from J; bases not matched to a gene: 5. The CDR3 DNA follows: TGTGCCAGCTCACCTGACAGGGAACTAGCCAAAAACATTCAGTACTTC. It yields the protein CASSPDRELAKNIQYF.

The rearrangement joins TRBV10-3 to TRBJ1-1, with D unresolved. V shed 3 bases and J shed 11 bases, with 10 bases lying between them. CDR3 size: 11 residues. Germline V gives CDR1 ENHRY, CDR2 SYGVKD. This chain's CDR3 is CAISENRFAFF. As DNA, the CDR3 is TGTGCCATCAGTGAAAATCGGTTCGCTTTCTTT.

The genes are TRBV10-2 and TRBJ1-2, with TRBD1 identical over 7 bases. Looked up from germline, CDR1 is WSHSY and CDR2 is SAAADI. Germline trimming cut 1 base from V and 7 bases from J; bases unmatched to any gene: 12. The CDR3 is 16 amino acids. The CDR3 sequence: CASSEFLRTGRTGYTF. In nucleotides, the CDR3 is TGCGCCAGCAGTGAGTTCCTTCGGACAGGCCGTACTGGCTACACCTTC.

The rearrangement links TRBV19 to TRBJ2-2; the match to TRBD1 covers 10 bases. The V and J ends lost 7 bases and 6 bases, in that order; junction bases with no gene match: 5. CDR1 is LNHDA and CDR2 is SQIVND in the germline V gene (reference sequence). The CDR3 has 14 residues. The chain's CDR3 is CASKGTGVAGELFF. CDR3 nucleotides: TGTGCCAGTAAAGGGACAGGGGTTGCCGGGGAGCTGTTTTTT.

V usage is TRBV9 and J usage is TRBJ2-7, with 11 bases matching TRBD2. Germline V CDR1 and CDR2: SGDLS, YYNGEE. V was clipped by 5 bases and J by 5 bases; unmatched bases: 6. The CDR3 consists of 14 residues. The CDR3 loop is CASSQTSGIDEQYF. In DNA form, the CDR3 reads TGTGCCAGCAGTCAGACTAGCGGGATAGACGAGCAGTACTTC. Full variable domain (remainder filled in from reference TRBV9 and TRBJ2-7): DSGVTQTPKHLITATGQRVTLRCSPRSGDLSVYWYQQSLDQGLQFLIQYYNGEERAKGNILERFSAQQFPDLHSELNLSSLELGDSALYFCASSQTSGIDEQYFGPGTRLTVT.

The genes are TRBV5-1 and TRBJ1-3, with D perhaps TRBD1 (5 bases). The CDR3 has 15 residues. Per the germline V gene, CDR1 is SGHRS and CDR2 is YFSETQ. V shed 4 bases and J shed 1 base, with 12 bases lying between them. CDR3 sequence (DNA): TGCGCCAGCAGCGGACCGACAGCTTCTGGAAACACCATATATTTT. It translates to CASSGPTASGNTIYF.

CDR3 protein: CASSLATGPYEQYF. The DNA of the CDR3 is TGTGCCAGCAGCCTCGCGACAGGGCCCTACGAGCAGTACTTC. The genes are TRBV16 and TRBJ2-7; TRBD1 matches at 7 bases. Per the germline V gene, CDR1 is KGHSY and CDR2 is FQNENV. The V segment lost 4 bases and the J segment 2 bases; nucleotides outside the gene matches: 5. The CDR3 totals 14 residues. The variable domain in full, completed from reference TRBV16 and TRBJ2-7, reads GEEVAQTPKHLVRGEGQKAKLYCAPIKGHSYVFWYQQVLKNEFKFLISFQNENVFDETGMPKERFSAKCLPNSPCSLEIQATKLEDSAVYFCASSLATGPYEQYFGPGTRLTVT.

The rearrangement links TRBV29-1 to TRBJ2-3; 9 bases are shared with TRBD1. This CDR3 has 17 amino acids. The V gene's germline CDR1 is SQVTM and CDR2 ANQGSEA. The V and J ends lost 0 bases and 5 bases, in that order; junction bases with no gene match: 12. CDR3 nucleotides: TGCAGCGTTGAAGATCCGGGACAGGGAGTTTGGAGAGATACGCAGTATTTT. Its translation is CSVEDPGQGVWRDTQYF.

The chain is built from TRBV5-8 and TRBJ1-1, with D unclear. The V end was cut by 6 bases, the J end by 5 bases, with 8 bases between. This CDR3 is built from 11 residues. The germline CDR1 and CDR2 sequences are SGHTS and YDEGEE. The CDR3 loop reads CASTQITEAFF. CDR3 in DNA: TGTGCCAGCACCCAGATTACTGAAGCTTTCTTT.

This chain joins TRBV5-1 and TRBJ2-2, with TRBD2 as a possible D gene (6 bases). V was shortened by 6 bases and J by 1 base, with 10 bases between the two germline ends. CDR1 and CDR2 (germline): SGHRS, YFSETQ. The CDR3 has 14 amino acids. Here the CDR3 DNA reads TGCGCCAGCATTAGGGACTGGAACACCGGGGAGCTGTTTTTT. Residues: CASIRDWNTGELFF. The full variable domain, in which reference TRBV5-1 and TRBJ2-2 provide the parts outside the CDR3, is KAGVTQTPRYLIKTRGQQVTLSCSPISGHRSVSWYQQTPGQGLQFLFEYFSETQRNKGNFPGRFSGRQFSNSRSEMNVSTLELGDSALYLCASIRDWNTGELFFGEGSRLTVL.